Listed below are T cell receptor beta chains from one sample, sequenced in a study of neoadjuvant anti-PD-1 for oral cavity cancer. Clones were read by immunoSEQ multiplex PCR, and TCRdb kept only the in-frame ones, dropping some. The table has tens of thousands of clones, 65% to 85% seen once. Sequencing used PBMCs, obtained before nivolumab (anti-PD-1) treatment. The receptors derive from a person aged 40 to 85 with oral cavity squamous cell carcinoma. Both conserved end residues are part of each CDR3. Fields, in order: J gene, clone size, D gene, V gene, CDR3 length, CDR3 protein, CDR3 DNA. D genes are given only for firm matches. The size field is filled for only some rows; it gives once, few, many or a size class.

TRBJ1-1	.	.	TRBV6-5	15	CASRHNYRENTEAFF	TGTGCCAGCAGACACAACTACAGGGAGAACACTGAAGCTTTCTTT
TRBJ1-2	.	.	TRBV5-8	14	CASSLDLRDYGYTF	TGTGCCAGCAGCTTGGATTTAAGGGATTATGGCTACACCTTC
TRBJ2-7	few	TRBD1	TRBV7-9	14	CASSLGGTGGEQYF	TGTGCCAGCAGCTTAGGTGGGACAGGGGGCGAGCAGTACTTC
TRBJ2-7	once	.	TRBV7-8	16	CASSWQWGEPPYEQYF	TGTGCCAGCAGCTGGCAGTGGGGCGAGCCCCCCTACGAGCAGTACTTC
TRBJ2-7	.	TRBD1	TRBV7-9	16	CASSLGGPGTAYEQYF	TGTGCCAGCAGCTTAGGGGGGCCGGGGACAGCCTACGAGCAGTACTTC
TRBJ2-7	.	TRBD1	TRBV4-1	15	CASSLVPGQLYEQYF	TGCGCCAGCAGCCTCGTCCCGGGACAGCTATACGAGCAGTACTTC
TRBJ1-1	.	.	TRBV6-1	14	CASSAWDKNTEAFF	TGTGCCAGCAGTGCGTGGGACAAGAACACTGAAGCTTTCTTT
TRBJ2-3	once	TRBD1	TRBV14	17	CASSQGGTGERTDTQYF	TGTGCCAGCAGCCAAGGGGGGACAGGGGAAAGGACAGATACGCAGTATTTT
TRBJ2-5	.	.	TRBV7-3	15	CASSLEKTRVQTQYF	TGTGCCAGCAGCTTAGAGAAAACGCGGGTCCAGACCCAGTACTTC
TRBJ1-3	.	.	TRBV19	15	CASSISLGAGNTIYF	TGTGCCAGTAGTATCTCTCTGGGGGCTGGAAACACCATATATTTT
TRBJ2-3	.	.	TRBV25-1	14	CASSNTFSTDTQYF	TGTGCCAGCAGCAATACCTTTAGCACAGATACGCAGTATTTT
TRBJ2-3	.	.	TRBV11-2	15	CASSSRGQGRDTQYF	TGTGCCAGCAGCTCCCGAGGGCAGGGGAGGGATACGCAGTATTTT
TRBJ2-5	.	.	TRBV2	15	CASRGRTEVSETQYF	TGTGCCAGCAGGGGGCGGACGGAAGTGTCAGAGACCCAGTACTTC
TRBJ2-5	.	.	TRBV15	14	CATSRGAGRETQYF	TGTGCCACCAGCAGAGGGGCGGGTAGGGAGACCCAGTACTTC
TRBJ1-3	.	.	TRBV19	17	CARPRPSSGYSGNTIYF	TGTGCCAGGCCCCGCCCTAGTAGTGGGTACTCTGGAAACACCATATATTTT
TRBJ1-1	.	.	TRBV7-9	14	CASSLARVNTEAFF	TGTGCCAGCAGCTTAGCCAGGGTTAACACTGAAGCTTTCTTT
TRBJ2-1	.	TRBD2	TRBV4-1	21	CASSPVLRGLAGWLLYNEQFF	TGCGCCAGCAGCCCCGTTTTAAGGGGACTAGCGGGTTGGCTGTTATACAATGAGCAGTTCTTC
TRBJ2-3	.	TRBD2	TRBV5-1	17	CASSPLGGLAGKDTQYF	TGCGCCAGCAGCCCGCTGGGAGGTTTAGCGGGTAAGGATACGCAGTATTTT
TRBJ1-5	.	.	TRBV4-1	13	CASSQEGSQPQHF	TGCGCCAGCAGCCAAGAGGGGAGTCAGCCCCAGCATTTT
TRBJ2-7	.	.	TRBV29-1	12	CSVQPTSYEQYF	TGCAGCGTACAACCAACTTCTTACGAGCAGTACTTC
TRBJ1-2	once	TRBD1	TRBV5-4	14	CASSRDRGGFGYTF	TGTGCCAGCAGCCGAGACAGGGGAGGGTTCGGCTACACCTTC
TRBJ1-4	.	.	TRBV6-5	13	CASSTPENEKLFF	TGTGCCAGCAGTACACCGGAAAATGAAAAACTGTTTTTT
TRBJ2-1	.	TRBD2	TRBV6-6	16	CASMKLAGAEGNEQFF	TGTGCCAGCATGAAACTAGCGGGAGCGGAGGGTAATGAGCAGTTCTTC
TRBJ1-2	.	TRBD1	TRBV7-3	15	CASSLTGGFNYGYTF	TGTGCCAGCAGCCTCACAGGGGGCTTTAACTATGGCTACACCTTC
TRBJ2-7	.	.	TRBV7-9	14	CASSPRDSPREQYF	TGTGCCAGCAGTCCGAGGGACTCCCCAAGAGAGCAGTACTTC
TRBJ2-5	.	.	TRBV10-1	16	CASSESVAPMRETQYF	TGCGCCAGCAGTGAGTCGGTCGCCCCGATGCGGGAGACCCAGTACTTC
TRBJ1-1	once	.	TRBV7-3	15	CASSLHRVGNTEAFF	TGTGCCAGCAGCCTCCACAGGGTGGGGAACACTGAAGCTTTCTTT
TRBJ2-7	.	.	TRBV6-5	13	CASSYGGLYEQYF	TGTGCCAGCAGTTACGGGGGACTCTACGAGCAGTACTTC
TRBJ1-6	.	.	TRBV6-5	15	CASRLRVTYNSPLHF	TGTGCCAGCAGGCTCAGGGTAACCTATAATTCACCCCTCCACTTT
TRBJ2-1	once	TRBD2	TRBV5-1	15	CASSLGGLAVDEQFF	TGCGCCAGCAGCTTGGGCGGACTAGCGGTCGATGAGCAGTTCTTC
TRBJ2-7	.	TRBD2	TRBV4-2	16	CASSQDGSSGYYEQYF	TGTGCCAGCAGCCAAGATGGCTCTAGCGGGTACTACGAGCAGTACTTC
TRBJ1-1	.	.	TRBV11-2	13	CASSVLGNTEAFF	TGTGCCAGCAGCGTATTAGGGAACACTGAAGCTTTCTTT
TRBJ2-5	.	.	TRBV2	15	CASDRSGGYQETQYF	TGTGCCAGCGATCGATCGGGGGGCTATCAAGAGACCCAGTACTTC
TRBJ2-2	.	.	TRBV5-1	13	CASSTQETGELFF	TGCGCCAGCAGCACCCAGGAAACCGGGGAGCTGTTTTTT
TRBJ1-5	.	TRBD1	TRBV2	14	CARGTGVSNQPQHF	TGTGCCAGGGGGACAGGCGTTAGCAATCAGCCCCAGCATTTT
TRBJ1-5	.	.	TRBV28	15	CASSPRGRGDQPQHF	TGTGCCAGCAGTCCCCGAGGTAGGGGTGATCAGCCCCAGCATTTT
TRBJ2-4	once	TRBD2	TRBV28	14	CASSLSSGRNIQYF	TGTGCCAGCAGTCTTTCTAGCGGGAGGAACATTCAGTACTTC
TRBJ2-2	once	.	TRBV6-5	15	CASSPGRENTGELFF	TGTGCCAGCAGCCCGGGACGGGAGAACACCGGGGAGCTGTTTTTT
TRBJ1-5	.	TRBD1	TRBV28	17	CASSAGQGFYSNQPQHF	TGTGCCAGCAGTGCGGGACAGGGGTTCTATAGCAATCAGCCCCAGCATTTT
TRBJ2-3	.	.	TRBV7-9	15	CASSPKRRVKDTQYF	TGTGCCAGCAGCCCGAAGAGGAGGGTTAAAGATACGCAGTATTTT
TRBJ1-2	few	.	TRBV6-5	14	CASKASRLNYGYTF	TGTGCCAGCAAGGCGTCGAGGCTTAACTATGGCTACACCTTC
TRBJ2-7	.	.	TRBV7-9	13	CASSPKGTYEQYF	TGTGCCAGCAGCCCAAAGGGTACCTACGAGCAGTACTTC
TRBJ1-5	.	.	TRBV4-1	16	CASSQDPTGYNQPQHF	TGCGCCAGCAGCCAAGATCCTACAGGCTATAATCAGCCCCAGCATTTT
TRBJ2-3	.	TRBD2	TRBV4-1	16	CASSRFPGLRTDTQYF	TGCGCCAGCAGCCGCTTTCCGGGACTACGCACAGATACGCAGTATTTT
TRBJ1-4	.	.	TRBV4-2	17	CASSQDQFQGGNEKLFF	TGTGCCAGCAGCCAAGATCAGTTTCAGGGAGGTAATGAAAAACTGTTTTTT
TRBJ1-2	few	.	TRBV13	15	CASSLEGGISSGYTF	TGTGCCAGCAGCTTAGAGGGCGGGATATCCTCTGGCTACACCTTC
TRBJ2-5	.	TRBD1	TRBV5-1	16	CASSPTGQGQSETQYF	TGCGCCAGCAGCCCTACCGGACAGGGACAGTCAGAGACCCAGTACTTC
TRBJ2-1	.	TRBD1	TRBV5-1	13	CASSLGQGDEQFF	TGCGCCAGCAGCTTGGGACAGGGGGATGAGCAGTTCTTC
TRBJ1-5	.	TRBD1	TRBV2	16	CASSGPGTGKVGPQHF	TGTGCCAGCAGTGGTCCCGGGACAGGGAAAGTTGGGCCCCAGCATTTT
TRBJ2-7	.	.	TRBV2	11	CASTRSYEQYF	TGTGCCAGCACTAGATCCTACGAGCAGTACTTC
TRBJ1-2	.	.	TRBV19	16	CASTKGNMQGNYGYTF	TGTGCCAGTACCAAGGGAAATATGCAGGGGAACTATGGCTACACCTTC
TRBJ2-1	.	.	TRBV10-3	12	CAITDGYNEQFF	TGTGCCATCACCGACGGCTACAATGAGCAGTTCTTC
TRBJ2-7	.	TRBD2	TRBV27	14	CASSQSRWGGEQYF	TGTGCCAGCAGCCAGAGCAGGTGGGGGGGCGAGCAGTACTTC
TRBJ1-4	.	.	TRBV4-1	16	CASSQRWQGLNEKLFF	TGCGCCAGCAGCCAGCGTTGGCAGGGACTTAATGAAAAACTGTTTTTT